This TCR beta chain is from a study of blood T cell repertoires in COVID-19. In the original analysis: Amplifying reference gene primers gave estimates of nucleated cell counts. Profiling relied on immunoSEQ multiplex PCR, and the TCRdb table lists in-frame clones only, not all of them. The V and J calls and clone size are taken from that table; D and trimming were inferred from the DNA. The sample holds 63,000 or so clones; roughly 80% are singletons and the top ten take 35% to 45%. V trimming: 0 bases; J trimming: 0 bases; junction bases outside the gene matches: 4. The CDR3 extends over 16 amino acids. Germline V gives CDR1 MNHEY, CDR2 SMNVEV (reference sequence).

The clonotype comes from a human donor in a cohort sampled during active COVID-19. The specimen was peripheral blood. The J gene is TRBJ2-7, the V gene TRBV27; 8 nucleotides match TRBD1. The CDR3 sequence: CASSLSGQGSSYEQYF. CDR3 coding DNA: TGTGCCAGCAGTTTATCCGGACAGGGCAGCTCCTACGAGCAGTACTTC.